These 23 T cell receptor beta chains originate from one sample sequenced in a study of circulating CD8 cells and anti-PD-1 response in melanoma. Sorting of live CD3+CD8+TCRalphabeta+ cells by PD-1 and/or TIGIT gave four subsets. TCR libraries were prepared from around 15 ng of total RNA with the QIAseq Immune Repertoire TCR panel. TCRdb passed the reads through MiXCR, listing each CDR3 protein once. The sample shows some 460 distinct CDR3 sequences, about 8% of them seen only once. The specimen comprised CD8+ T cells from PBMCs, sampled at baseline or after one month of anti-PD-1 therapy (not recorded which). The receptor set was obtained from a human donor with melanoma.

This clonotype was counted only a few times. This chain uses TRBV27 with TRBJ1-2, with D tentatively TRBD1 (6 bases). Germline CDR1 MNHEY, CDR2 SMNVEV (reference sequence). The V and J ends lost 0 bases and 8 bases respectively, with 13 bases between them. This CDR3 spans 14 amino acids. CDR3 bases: TGTGCCAGCAGTTTATCCACCGGACAGCTCGGCTACACCTTC. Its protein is CASSLSTGQLGYTF.

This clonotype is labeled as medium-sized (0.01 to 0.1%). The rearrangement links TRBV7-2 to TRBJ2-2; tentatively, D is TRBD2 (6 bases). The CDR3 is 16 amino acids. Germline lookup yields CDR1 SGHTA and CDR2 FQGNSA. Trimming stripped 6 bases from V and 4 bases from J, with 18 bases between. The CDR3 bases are TGTGCCAGCAGTCCTACCGGGACTTACTCCACCGGGGAGCTGTTTTTT. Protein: CASSPTGTYSTGELFF. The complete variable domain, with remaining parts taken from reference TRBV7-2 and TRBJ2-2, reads GAGVSQSPSNKVTEKGKDVELRCDPISGHTALYWYRQSLGQGLEFLIYFQGNSAPDKSGLPSDRFSAERTGGSVSTLTIQRTQQEDSAVYLCASSPTGTYSTGELFFGEGSRLTVL.

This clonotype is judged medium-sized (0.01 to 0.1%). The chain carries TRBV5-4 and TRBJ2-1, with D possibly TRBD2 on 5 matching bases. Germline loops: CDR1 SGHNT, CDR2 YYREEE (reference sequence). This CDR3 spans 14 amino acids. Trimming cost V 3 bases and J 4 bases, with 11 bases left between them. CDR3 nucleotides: TGTGCCAGCAGCTCTCGGGGAGCTTACAATGAGCAGTTCTTC. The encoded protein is CASSSRGAYNEQFF.

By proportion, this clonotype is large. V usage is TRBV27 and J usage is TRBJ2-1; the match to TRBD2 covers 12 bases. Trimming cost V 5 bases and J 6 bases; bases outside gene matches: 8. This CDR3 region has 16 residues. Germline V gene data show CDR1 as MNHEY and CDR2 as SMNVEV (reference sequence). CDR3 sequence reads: CASSLAGGLKGNEQFF. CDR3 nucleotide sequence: TGTGCCAGCAGTCTAGCGGGGGGGCTAAAGGGCAATGAGCAGTTCTTC.

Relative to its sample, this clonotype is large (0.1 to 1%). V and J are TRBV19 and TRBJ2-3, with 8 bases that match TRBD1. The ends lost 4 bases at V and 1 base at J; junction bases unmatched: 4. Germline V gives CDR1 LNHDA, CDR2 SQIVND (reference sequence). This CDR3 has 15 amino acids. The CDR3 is CASSTRGPGTDTQYF. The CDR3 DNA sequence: TGTGCCAGTAGTACCAGGGGGCCTGGCACAGATACGCAGTATTTT. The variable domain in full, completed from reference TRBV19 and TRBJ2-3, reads DGGITQSPKYLFRKEGQNVTLSCEQNLNHDAMYWYRQDPGQGLRLIYYSQIVNDFQKGDIAEGYSVSREKKESFPLTVTSAQKNPTAFYLCASSTRGPGTDTQYFGPGTRLTVL.

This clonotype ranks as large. CDR3 amino acids: CASSITASRVYGYTF. DNA of the CDR3: TGTGCCAGTAGTATAACAGCGTCCAGGGTCTATGGCTACACCTTC. The V gene is TRBV19, the J gene TRBJ1-2; possibly TRBD1 for D (5 bases). Trimming left V 2 bases short and J 4 bases short, with 14 bases between. Germline V gene data show CDR1 as LNHDA and CDR2 as SQIVND (reference sequence). The CDR3 spans 15 residues.

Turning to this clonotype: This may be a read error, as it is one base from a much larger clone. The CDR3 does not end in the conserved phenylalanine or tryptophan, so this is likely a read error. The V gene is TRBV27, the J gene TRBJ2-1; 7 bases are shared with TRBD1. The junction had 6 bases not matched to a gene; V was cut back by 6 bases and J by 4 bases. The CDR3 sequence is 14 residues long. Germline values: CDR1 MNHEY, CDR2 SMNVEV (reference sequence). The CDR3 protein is CASRRQGSYNEQFL. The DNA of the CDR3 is TGTGCCAGCAGGAGACAGGGATCTTACAATGAGCAGTTCCTC.

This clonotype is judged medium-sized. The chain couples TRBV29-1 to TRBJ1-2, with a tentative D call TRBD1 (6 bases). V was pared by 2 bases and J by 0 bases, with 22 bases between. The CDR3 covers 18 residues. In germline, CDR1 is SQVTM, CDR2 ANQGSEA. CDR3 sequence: CSVENLVDSQFPNYGYTF. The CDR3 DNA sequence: TGCAGCGTTGAAAACCTGGTGGACAGCCAATTCCCTAACTATGGCTACACCTTC.

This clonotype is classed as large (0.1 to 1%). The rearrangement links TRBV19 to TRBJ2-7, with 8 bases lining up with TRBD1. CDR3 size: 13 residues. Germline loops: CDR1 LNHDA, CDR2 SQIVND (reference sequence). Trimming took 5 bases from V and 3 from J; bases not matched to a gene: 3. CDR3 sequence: CASSAGQDYEQYF. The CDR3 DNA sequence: TGTGCCAGTAGTGCGGGACAGGACTACGAGCAGTACTTC.

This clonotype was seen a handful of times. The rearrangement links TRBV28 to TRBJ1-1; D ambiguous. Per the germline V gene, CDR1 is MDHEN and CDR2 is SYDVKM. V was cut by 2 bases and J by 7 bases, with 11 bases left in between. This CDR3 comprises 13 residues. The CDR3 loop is CASSLRAGLEAFF. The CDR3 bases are TGTGCCAGCAGTTTACGTGCCGGCCTTGAAGCTTTCTTT.

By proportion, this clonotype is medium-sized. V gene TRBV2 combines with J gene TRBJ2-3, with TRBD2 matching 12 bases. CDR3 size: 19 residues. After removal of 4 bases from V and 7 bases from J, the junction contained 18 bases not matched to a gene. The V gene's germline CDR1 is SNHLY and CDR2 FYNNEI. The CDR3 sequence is CASSVPLKLAGGPKYTQYF. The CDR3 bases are TGTGCCAGCAGTGTCCCCTTAAAACTAGCGGGGGGTCCAAAATATACGCAGTATTTT.

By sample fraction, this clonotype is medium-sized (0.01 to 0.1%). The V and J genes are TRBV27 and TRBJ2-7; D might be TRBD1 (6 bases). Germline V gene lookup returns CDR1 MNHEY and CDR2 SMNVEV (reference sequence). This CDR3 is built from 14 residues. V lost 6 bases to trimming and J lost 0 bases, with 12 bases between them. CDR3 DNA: TGTGCCAGCAGGGATTTGGACAGCTCCTACGAGCAGTACTTC. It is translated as CASRDLDSSYEQYF.

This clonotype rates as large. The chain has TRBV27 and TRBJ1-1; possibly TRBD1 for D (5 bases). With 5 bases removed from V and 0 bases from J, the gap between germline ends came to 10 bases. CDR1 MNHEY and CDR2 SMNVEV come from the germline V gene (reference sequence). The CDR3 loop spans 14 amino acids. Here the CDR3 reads CASSLRALNTEAFF. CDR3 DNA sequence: TGTGCCAGCAGTCTCAGGGCCCTGAACACTGAAGCTTTCTTT.

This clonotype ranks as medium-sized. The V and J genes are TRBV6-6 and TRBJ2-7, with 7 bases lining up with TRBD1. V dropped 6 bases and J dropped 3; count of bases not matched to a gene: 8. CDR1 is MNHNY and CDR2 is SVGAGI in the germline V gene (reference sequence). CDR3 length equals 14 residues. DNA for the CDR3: TGTGCCAGCAGCCCGGGGACAGAACTCTACGAGCAGTACTTC. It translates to CASSPGTELYEQYF.

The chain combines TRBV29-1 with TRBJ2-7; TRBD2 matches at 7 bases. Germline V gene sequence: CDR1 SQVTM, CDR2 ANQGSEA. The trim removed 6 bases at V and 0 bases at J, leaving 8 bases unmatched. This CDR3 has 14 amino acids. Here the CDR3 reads CSVISGESSYEQYF. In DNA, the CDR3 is TGCAGCGTCATAAGCGGGGAAAGCTCCTACGAGCAGTACTTC.

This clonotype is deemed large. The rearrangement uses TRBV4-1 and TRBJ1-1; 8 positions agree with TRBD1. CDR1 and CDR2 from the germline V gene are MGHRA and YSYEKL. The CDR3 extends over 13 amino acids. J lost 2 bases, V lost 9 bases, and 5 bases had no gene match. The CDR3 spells CASGAGGNTEAFF. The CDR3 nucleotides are TGCGCCAGTGGGGCAGGGGGCAACACTGAAGCTTTCTTT.

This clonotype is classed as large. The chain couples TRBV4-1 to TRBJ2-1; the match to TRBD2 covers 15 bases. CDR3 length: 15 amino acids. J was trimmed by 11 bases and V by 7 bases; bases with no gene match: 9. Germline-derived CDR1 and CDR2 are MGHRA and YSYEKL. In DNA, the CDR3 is TGCGCCAGCAATGGACTAGCGGGGGGGCCCGATCAGCAGTTCTTC. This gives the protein CASNGLAGGPDQQFF.

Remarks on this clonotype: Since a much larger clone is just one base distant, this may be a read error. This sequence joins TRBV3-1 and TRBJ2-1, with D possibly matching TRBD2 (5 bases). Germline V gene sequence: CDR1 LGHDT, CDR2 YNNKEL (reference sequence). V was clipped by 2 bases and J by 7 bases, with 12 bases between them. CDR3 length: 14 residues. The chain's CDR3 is CASSQNPRGNEQFF. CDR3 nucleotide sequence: TGTGCCAGCAGCCAAAACCCCCGGGGTAATGAGCAGTTCTTC.

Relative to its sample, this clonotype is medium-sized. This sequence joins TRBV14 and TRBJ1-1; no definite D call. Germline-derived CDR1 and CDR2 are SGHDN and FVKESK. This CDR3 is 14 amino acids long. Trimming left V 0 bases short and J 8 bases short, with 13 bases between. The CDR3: CASSQELGGREAFF. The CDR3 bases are TGTGCCAGCAGCCAAGAATTAGGAGGCCGAGAAGCTTTCTTT.

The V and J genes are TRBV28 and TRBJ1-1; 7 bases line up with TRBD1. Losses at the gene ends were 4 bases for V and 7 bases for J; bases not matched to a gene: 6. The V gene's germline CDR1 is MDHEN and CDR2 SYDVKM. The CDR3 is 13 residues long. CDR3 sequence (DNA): TGTGCCAGCAGTTCCTCGGGGACAGATGAAGCTTTCTTT. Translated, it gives CASSSSGTDEAFF.

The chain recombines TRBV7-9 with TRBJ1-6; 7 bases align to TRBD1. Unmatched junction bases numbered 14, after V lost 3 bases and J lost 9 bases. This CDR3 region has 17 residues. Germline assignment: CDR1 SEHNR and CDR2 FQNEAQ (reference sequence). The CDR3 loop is CASSFHDRQGAGSPLHF. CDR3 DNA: TGTGCCAGCAGCTTCCACGACCGACAGGGAGCTGGTTCACCCCTCCACTTT.

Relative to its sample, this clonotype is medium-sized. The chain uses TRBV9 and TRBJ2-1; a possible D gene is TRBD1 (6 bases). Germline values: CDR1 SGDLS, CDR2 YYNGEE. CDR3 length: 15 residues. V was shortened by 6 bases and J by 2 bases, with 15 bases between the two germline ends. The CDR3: CASTPGQTTYNEQFF. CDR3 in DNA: TGTGCCAGCACTCCTGGACAGACGACCTACAATGAGCAGTTCTTC.

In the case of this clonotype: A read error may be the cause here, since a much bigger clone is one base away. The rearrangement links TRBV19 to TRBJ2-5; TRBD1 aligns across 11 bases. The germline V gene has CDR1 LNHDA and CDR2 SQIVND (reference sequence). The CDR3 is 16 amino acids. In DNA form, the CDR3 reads TGTGTCAGTAGCCATCGCCGGGGACAGGGGGAAGAGACCCAGTACTTC. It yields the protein CVSSHRRGQGEETQYF.